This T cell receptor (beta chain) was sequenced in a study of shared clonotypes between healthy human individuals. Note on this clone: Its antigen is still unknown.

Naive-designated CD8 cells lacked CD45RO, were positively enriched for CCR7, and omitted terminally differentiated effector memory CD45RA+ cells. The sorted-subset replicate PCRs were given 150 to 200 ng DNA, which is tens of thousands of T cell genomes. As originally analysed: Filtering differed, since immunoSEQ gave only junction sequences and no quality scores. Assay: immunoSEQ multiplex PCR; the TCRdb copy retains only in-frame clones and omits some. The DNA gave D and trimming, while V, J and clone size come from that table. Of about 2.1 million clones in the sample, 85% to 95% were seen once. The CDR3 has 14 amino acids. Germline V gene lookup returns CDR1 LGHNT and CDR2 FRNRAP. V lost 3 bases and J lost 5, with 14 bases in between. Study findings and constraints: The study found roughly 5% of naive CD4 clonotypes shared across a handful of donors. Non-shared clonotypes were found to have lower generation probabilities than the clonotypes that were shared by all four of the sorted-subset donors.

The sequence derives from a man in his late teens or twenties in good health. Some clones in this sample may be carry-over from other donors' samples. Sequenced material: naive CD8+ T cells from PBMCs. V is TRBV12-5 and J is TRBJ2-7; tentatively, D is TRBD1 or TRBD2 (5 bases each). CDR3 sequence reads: CASGFSSRGDEQYF. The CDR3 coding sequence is TGTGCTAGTGGTTTCTCCTCGAGGGGAGACGAGCAGTACTTC.